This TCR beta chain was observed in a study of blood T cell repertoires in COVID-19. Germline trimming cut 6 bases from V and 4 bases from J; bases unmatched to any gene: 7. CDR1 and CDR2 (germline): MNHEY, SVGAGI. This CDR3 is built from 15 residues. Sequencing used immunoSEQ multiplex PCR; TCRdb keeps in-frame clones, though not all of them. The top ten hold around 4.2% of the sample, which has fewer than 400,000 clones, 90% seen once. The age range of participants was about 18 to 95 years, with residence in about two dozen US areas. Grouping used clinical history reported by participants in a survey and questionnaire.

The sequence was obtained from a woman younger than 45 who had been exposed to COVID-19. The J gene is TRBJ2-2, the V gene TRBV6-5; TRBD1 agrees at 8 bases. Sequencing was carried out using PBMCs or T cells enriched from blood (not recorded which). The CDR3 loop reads CASRRTGRVTGELFF. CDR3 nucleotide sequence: TGTGCCAGCAGGAGGACAGGGCGGGTCACCGGGGAGCTGTTTTTT.